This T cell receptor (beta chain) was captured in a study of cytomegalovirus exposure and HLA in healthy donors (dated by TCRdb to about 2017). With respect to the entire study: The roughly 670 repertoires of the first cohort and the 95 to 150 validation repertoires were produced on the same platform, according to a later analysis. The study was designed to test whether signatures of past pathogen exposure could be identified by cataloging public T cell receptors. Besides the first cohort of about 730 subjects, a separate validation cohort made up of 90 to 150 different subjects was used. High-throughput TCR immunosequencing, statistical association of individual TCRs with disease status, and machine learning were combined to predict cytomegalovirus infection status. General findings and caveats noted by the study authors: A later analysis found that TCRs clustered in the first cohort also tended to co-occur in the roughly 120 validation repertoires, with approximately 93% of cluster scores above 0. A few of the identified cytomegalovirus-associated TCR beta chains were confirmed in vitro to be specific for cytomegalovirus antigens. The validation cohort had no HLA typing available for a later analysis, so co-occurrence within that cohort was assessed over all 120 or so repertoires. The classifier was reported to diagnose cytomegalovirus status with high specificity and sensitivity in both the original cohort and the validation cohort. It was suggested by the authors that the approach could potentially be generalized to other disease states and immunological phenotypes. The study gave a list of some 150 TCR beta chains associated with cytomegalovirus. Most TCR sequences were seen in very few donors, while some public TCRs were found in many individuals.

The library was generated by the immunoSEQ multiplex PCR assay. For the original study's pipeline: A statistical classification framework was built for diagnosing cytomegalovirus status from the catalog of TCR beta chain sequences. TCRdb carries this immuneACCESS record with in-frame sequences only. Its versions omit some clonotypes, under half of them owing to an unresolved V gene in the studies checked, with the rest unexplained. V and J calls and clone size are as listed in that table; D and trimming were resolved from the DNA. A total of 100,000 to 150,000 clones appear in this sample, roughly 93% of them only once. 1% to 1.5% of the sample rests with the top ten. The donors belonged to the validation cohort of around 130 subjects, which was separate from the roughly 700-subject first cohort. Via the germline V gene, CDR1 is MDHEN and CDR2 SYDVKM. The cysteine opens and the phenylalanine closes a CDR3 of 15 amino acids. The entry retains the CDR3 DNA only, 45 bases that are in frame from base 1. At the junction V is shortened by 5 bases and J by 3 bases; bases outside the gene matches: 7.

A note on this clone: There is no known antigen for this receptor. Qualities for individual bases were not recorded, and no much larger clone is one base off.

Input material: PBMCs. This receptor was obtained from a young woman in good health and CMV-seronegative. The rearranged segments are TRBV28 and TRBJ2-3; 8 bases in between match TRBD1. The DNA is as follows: TGTGCCAGCAGTAGGACAGGGTCGAGGACAGATACGCAGTATTTT. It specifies CASSRTGSRTDTQYF.